One sample yielded the 8 T cell receptor beta chains listed below, sequenced in a study of T cells expressing NK-cell markers. TCRdb re-called the 5' RACE reads; every CDR3 protein appears as one record, without DNA. This sample carries about 260,000 distinct CDR3 sequences, with around 0.4% going to the ten biggest clones. Source material: blood T cells: a sorted CD56 or NKG2C T cell subset, CD4+ or CD8+ T cells, or bulk PBMC T cells (not recorded which). These receptors were taken from a man between 18 and 29 years old in good health.

This CDR3 reads CASRDRGEEKLFF. The rearrangement uses TRBV3-1 and TRBJ1-4; the TCRdb call, TRBD1, lacks DNA for checking. Germline V gives CDR1 LGHDT, CDR2 YNNKEL (reference sequence). The CDR3 loop spans 13 amino acids.

The rearrangement uses TRBV18 and TRBJ2-2. The germline CDR1 and CDR2 sequences are KGHSH and LQKENI. CDR3 length: 16 amino acids. The CDR3 sequence is CASSPNSVAGTGELFF. Based on the CDR3 plus reference TRBV18 and TRBJ2-2, the full variable domain is NAGVMQNPRHLVRRRGQEARLRCSPMKGHSHVYWYRQLPEEGLKFMVYLQKENIIDESGMPKERFSAEFPKEGPSILRIQQVVRGDSAAYFCASSPNSVAGTGELFFGEGSRLTVL.

The V and J genes are TRBV29-1 and TRBJ2-2; TCRdb names TRBD1, which stays unverified in the absence of DNA. The germline gives CDR1 SQVTM, CDR2 ANQGSEA. This CDR3 contains 11 residues. This chain's CDR3 is CSADQGGELFF.

V and J are TRBV6-5 and TRBJ2-7. The CDR3 has 17 residues. CDR1 and CDR2 from the germline V gene are MNHEY and SVGAGI. The CDR3 sequence: CASSYAHKPRSSYEQYF.

The CDR3 loop reads CASSLSMREQYF. V is TRBV18 and J is TRBJ2-7. Germline-derived CDR1 and CDR2 are KGHSH and LQKENI. The CDR3 runs 12 residues.

The V gene is TRBV10-3, the J gene TRBJ2-7; TCRdb designates TRBD1, a call that cannot be tested without DNA. The CDR3 contains 14 residues. Per germline, CDR1 ENHRY and CDR2 SYGVKD. CDR3 residues: CAIRNTGTGYEQYF.

The chain combines TRBV7-8 with TRBJ1-1; with no DNA, the TCRdb D assignment of TRBD1 cannot be verified. This CDR3 has 19 amino acids. Looked up from germline, CDR1 is SGHVS and CDR2 is FQNEAQ. The CDR3 here is CASSFPLGQGGGMNTEAFF. The full variable domain, rest sourced from reference TRBV7-8 and TRBJ1-1, is GAGVSQSPRYKVAKRGQDVALRCDPISGHVSLFWYQQALGQGPEFLTYFQNEAQLDKSGLPSDRFFAERPEGSVSTLKIQRTQQEDSAVYLCASSFPLGQGGGMNTEAFFGQGTRLTVV.

The chain combines TRBV12-3 or TRBV12-4 with TRBJ2-1; checking the TCRdb D call of TRBD2 is not possible without DNA. This CDR3 has 16 residues. The CDR3 reads CASSTGGTSIYNEQFF.